Below, one T cell receptor (beta chain) is given with its context. This clonotype has a count of ten or more. Its antigen is currently not known. Per-nucleotide qualities are absent, and no much larger clonotype sits a single base away. Every donor in the study was a healthy Caucasian. The researchers also sequenced three unrelated adults who were not twins: a male aged 18 to 30, a male aged 50 to 60, and a female aged 50 to 60. Miltenyi CD45RO+ enrichment and human naive T-cell isolation kits were used to isolate memory (CD45RO+) and naive T cells from PBMC. This entry comes from a study of identical twins listed by TCRdb under 2016. About the investigation overall: To test whether fetal clonotypes persist, this study deep-sequenced TCR alpha and beta repertoires from monozygotic twins, from unrelated adults of various ages, and from cord blood. To rule out contamination, the twin experiments were replicated at different times with different library preparation protocols. The investigation overall reported the following: Compared with coincidental sharing between unrelated individuals, out-of-frame TCR alpha sequences shared between twins had an excess of sequences with low generation probability. Fewer insertions were carried by abundant cord blood beta clonotypes; a weaker similar trend was observed in young adult naive repertoires, while no such trend was observed in memory repertoires. In beta out-of-frame sequences, excess twin sharing was weaker, because having fewer shared sequences lowered the signal-to-noise ratio. Because the same donors could not be followed over many years, the conclusions relied on cross-sectional statistical analysis. In monozygotic twins, out-of-frame TCR alpha sharing was systematically underestimated by recombination models, although the models agreed with sharing between unrelated individuals. Invariant T cells such as MAIT and iNKT could partly confound zero-insertion analyses, though diverse VJ usage argued against this for most clonotypes.

Libraries were prepared through 5' RACE. The sequencer was an Illumina HiSeq 2000. A universal primer binding site was added through template switching, and the final cDNA carried a unique molecular identifier so that TCR cDNA molecules could be counted accurately. Specific primers in the conserved constant-segment region were used to synthesize first-strand cDNA for the TCR alpha and beta chains. Each cDNA library was double barcoded, with a SMART-Mk sample barcode plus Illumina barcodes, to control for contamination. TruSeq adapter sequences, together with Illumina sample barcodes, were added in two successive PCR steps. TCR alpha and beta cDNA libraries were sequenced on the Illumina HiSeq platform with custom primers. From the authors' description of their analysis: Unique molecular identifiers were extracted from raw reads with MiGEC, and CDR3 positions were determined with MiXCR. For each individual, recombination models were inferred using an EM algorithm with the repgenHMM and IGoR tools. The tcR package in R was used for shared clonotype analysis, with sharing normalized by the product of cloneset sizes. To study raw recombination free of thymic and clonal selection effects, out-of-frame nonproductive sequences were analyzed. TCRdb's own reprocessing of the public reads used fastp at Q25 and MiXCR and kept productive beta chains. Rows are combined by CDR3 protein, so each entry shows the most common genes and DNA. The V and J calls reflect TCRdb's pipeline rather than the authors' work. This sample holds about 690,000 distinct CDR3 sequences; around 6% were observed only once. Jointly, the top ten make up around 1.7% of the sample.

After removal of 5 bases from V and 1 base from J, the junction retains 8 bases not matched to a gene. The CDR3 numbers 17 residues from cysteine through phenylalanine. Of the read, only the CDR3 DNA is kept; its 51 bases are in frame from base 1. Per the germline V gene, MDHEN is the CDR1 and SYDVKM is the CDR2. The sample taken for sequencing was naive T cells sorted from blood. The sample's cell subset or site label is to be understood as: cells isolated with a human naive T-cell isolation kit. Here the chain combines TRBV28 and TRBJ1-3; a stretch of 10 junction bases matches TRBD1. This receptor was taken from a man younger than 30 in good health. This receptor has the CDR3 CASSLPGQGLSGNTIYF. The nucleotides are TGTGCCAGCAGTCTCCCGGGACAGGGGCTGTCTGGAAACACCATATATTTT.